This T cell receptor (beta chain) was observed in a study of T cells after somatic rescue of genetic block. This CDR3 comprises 13 residues. V gave up 0 bases and J gave up 6 bases, with 6 bases separating them. CDR1 is SGHTA, CDR2 FQGTGA, per germline. Generated by immunoSEQ multiplex PCR, the TCRdb table keeps only in-frame clones and is missing some. The repertoire holds 12,000 or so clones, with 60% to 85% as singletons. This receptor was taken from a boy younger than 18. The specimen sequenced was peripheral blood mononuclear cells (PBMCs). V is TRBV7-3 and J is TRBJ2-1, with D possibly being TRBD1 or TRBD2 (5 bases each). CDR3 sequence (DNA): TGTGCCAGCAGCTTAACGGGGACCAATGAGCAGTTCTTC. Encoded protein: CASSLTGTNEQFF. Variable domain in full (rest from reference TRBV7-3 and TRBJ2-1): GAGVSQTPSNKVTEKGKYVELRCDPISGHTALYWYRQSLGQGPEFLIYFQGTGAADDSGLPNDRFFAVRPEGSVSTLKIQRTERGDSAVYLCASSLTGTNEQFFGPGTRLTVL.